These 22 T cell receptor beta chains originate from one sample sequenced in a study of Graves' ophthalmopathy and Graves' hyperthyroidism (dated by TCRdb to the late 2010s). Sequencing relied on an Illumina HiSeq 2000. TCR beta CDR3 regions were amplified from RNA transcripts for repertoire sequencing. HTBI primers and the Qiagen OneStep RT-PCR kit were used in a first-round RT-PCR, which was followed by a second-round multiplex PCR, size selection and purification. Through fastp at Q25 and MiXCR, TCRdb rebuilt clones from the public reads, retaining in-frame beta chains. Every distinct CDR3 protein forms one entry, paired with its most common genes and DNA. For this sample the table gives over 150,000 distinct CDR3 sequences, of which approximately 40% were detected only once. The ten largest clones take up 5.8% of the sample. Sequencing was performed on peripheral blood. The receptors were sampled from a woman in her thirties or forties with Graves' ophthalmopathy. Donor details come from another sample of the same person, matched by shared clones.

This clonotype was recorded many times. The gene calls are TRBV12-3 or TRBV12-4 and TRBJ1-2; the D gene is possibly TRBD1 (5 bases). The CDR3 runs 13 residues. V dropped 6 bases and J dropped 3 bases, with 11 bases sitting between them. CDR3 in amino acids: CASSTGTYYGYTF. CDR3 nucleotide sequence: TGTGCCAGCAGCACCGGGACCTACTATGGCTACACCTTC.

This rearrangement joins TRBV12-3 or TRBV12-4 to TRBJ2-7; D may match TRBD1 or TRBD2 (5 bases each). CDR3 length: 14 amino acids. V was clipped by 5 bases and J by 3 bases, with 14 bases between them. The CDR3 region is CASSLTGPSYEQYF. The CDR3 nucleotides are TGTGCCAGCAGTCTCACGGGACCGAGCTACGAGCAGTACTTC.

This clonotype was picked up many times. This rearrangement joins TRBV13 to TRBJ1-1, with D possibly being TRBD1 (5 bases). The ends were cut back, 4 bases at V and 8 bases at J, with 17 bases in the middle. From germline, CDR1 is PRHDT and CDR2 FYEKMQ (reference sequence). This CDR3 spans 14 amino acids. This CDR3 reads CASSSNPIREEAFF. The CDR3 DNA follows: TGTGCCAGCAGCTCCAACCCGATCAGGGAGGAAGCTTTCTTT.

This clonotype was detected ten times or more. The chain employs TRBV19 and TRBJ2-7; possible D gene TRBD2, 6 bases. CDR3 length equals 17 residues. In germline, CDR1 is LNHDA, CDR2 SQIVND (reference sequence). Deletions cut 10 bases from V and 4 bases from J, with 29 bases between. As DNA, the CDR3 is TGTGCCACCTCGCCGGGCAGAAGGGTCGGGAGTCATTACGAGCAGTACTTC. Its protein is CATSPGRRVGSHYEQYF.

This clonotype occurred many times. The rearrangement links TRBV12-3 or TRBV12-4 to TRBJ1-1, with unresolved D. The CDR3 spans 14 residues. Trimming cost V 3 bases and J 3 bases, with 11 bases left between them. CDR3 DNA sequence: TGTGCCAGCAGTTTTACCCGACTTTACACTGAAGCTTTCTTT. It codes for CASSFTRLYTEAFF.

The chain links TRBV6-5 to TRBJ1-1; possible D gene TRBD1, 5 bases. CDR1 is MNHEY, CDR2 SVGAGI, per germline. Trimming cost V 2 bases and J 3 bases, with 13 bases left between them. CDR3 size: 15 residues. The CDR3 loop reads CASSYGGLTDTEAFF. The CDR3 nucleotides read TGTGCCAGCAGTTACGGGGGATTAACGGACACTGAAGCTTTCTTT.

This clonotype came up a few times. V is TRBV20-1 and J is TRBJ2-7; D remains ambiguous. CDR1 is DFQATT and CDR2 is SNEGSKA in the germline V gene (reference sequence). With 3 bases removed from V and 2 bases from J, the gap between germline ends came to 14 bases. This CDR3 region has 14 residues. CDR3 sequence: CSARQRTRPYEQYF. As DNA, the CDR3 is TGCAGTGCTAGGCAGAGGACGCGGCCCTACGAGCAGTACTTC.

The chain carries TRBV25-1 and TRBJ2-4; possible D gene TRBD2, 5 bases. CDR1 MGHDK and CDR2 SYGVNS come from the germline V gene. CDR3 length: 13 amino acids. Trimming pared 3 bases from V and 6 bases from J, leaving 9 bases between. As DNA, the CDR3 is TGTGCCAGCAGTGAGGAGGATCGAAACATTCAGTACTTC. Translated: CASSEEDRNIQYF.

This clonotype was counted many times. J is TRBJ2-2 and V is TRBV19; no definite D call. CDR3 length equals 13 residues. Germline V lookup: CDR1 LNHDA, CDR2 SQIVND (reference sequence). Deletions cut 8 bases from V and 6 bases from J, with 13 bases between. For the CDR3, the DNA is TGTGCCAGTTTAGGGTTGGTTGCCGGGGAGCTGTTTTTT. This codes for CASLGLVAGELFF. Full variable domain (remainder filled in from reference TRBV19 and TRBJ2-2): DGGITQSPKYLFRKEGQNVTLSCEQNLNHDAMYWYRQDPGQGLRLIYYSQIVNDFQKGDIAEGYSVSREKKESFPLTVTSAQKNPTAFYLCASLGLVAGELFFGEGSRLTVL.

V is TRBV2 and J is TRBJ2-2; 14 bases are shared with TRBD2. The CDR3 spans 20 residues. CDR1 is SNHLY, CDR2 FYNNEI, per germline. The junction had 13 bases not matched to a gene; V was cut back by 2 bases and J by 5 bases. CDR3 in DNA: TGTGCCAGCAGTGAACCGGGACTAGCGGGAGAAGTAGGACGGACCGGGGAGCTGTTTTTT. Its translation is CASSEPGLAGEVGRTGELFF.

The sample holds many counts of this clonotype. The junction shows a germline mismatch at one end, possibly a read error. The chain couples TRBV29-1 to TRBJ1-1; perhaps TRBD1 as D (5 bases). CDR1 SQVTM and CDR2 ANQGSEA come from the germline V gene. The CDR3 contains 13 residues. The CDR3 nucleotides read TGCAGCGTAGAAGGGACGGAGAACACTGAAGCTTTCTTT. Translating gives CSVEGTENTEAFF.

This clonotype has ten or more counts. The chain uses TRBV12-3 or TRBV12-4 and TRBJ1-3; D not resolved. Trimming took 2 bases from V and 0 from J, leaving 8 bases between them. The CDR3 has 15 amino acids. CDR3 DNA: TGTGCCAGCAGTTTATTCTCAGACTCTGGAAACACCATATATTTT. Encoded protein: CASSLFSDSGNTIYF.

The chain recombines TRBV6-2 or TRBV6-3 with TRBJ2-7; D is possibly TRBD2 (6 bases). The CDR3 is 13 amino acids. Germline assignment: CDR1 MNHEY and CDR2 SVGEGT. V lost 2 bases and J lost 6, with 11 bases in between. The CDR3 reads CASSYMEGSEQYF. The CDR3 nucleotides are TGTGCCAGCAGTTACATGGAGGGCTCCGAGCAGTACTTC.

This clonotype was counted ten times or more. This sequence joins TRBV19 and TRBJ2-7, with D perhaps matching TRBD1 (5 bases). This CDR3 spans 15 amino acids. Germline CDR1 and CDR2: LNHDA and SQIVND (reference sequence). The ends were cut back, 4 bases at V and 1 base at J, with 14 bases in the middle. The CDR3 here is CASSRSQGGSYEQYF. The CDR3 region has the DNA TGTGCCAGTAGTAGGTCCCAGGGTGGGTCCTACGAGCAGTACTTC. The complete variable domain, with remaining parts taken from reference TRBV19 and TRBJ2-7, reads DGGITQSPKYLFRKEGQNVTLSCEQNLNHDAMYWYRQDPGQGLRLIYYSQIVNDFQKGDIAEGYSVSREKKESFPLTVTSAQKNPTAFYLCASSRSQGGSYEQYFGPGTRLTVT.

This rearrangement joins TRBV6-1 to TRBJ2-7, with 7 bases identical to TRBD2. Germline loops: CDR1 MNHNS, CDR2 SASEGT. The CDR3 runs to 13 residues. V shed 5 bases and J 5 bases; nucleotides not matched to a gene: 6. The CDR3 DNA reads TGTGCCAGCAGTAAGCGACTAGCCAACGAGCAGTACTTC. It is translated as CASSKRLANEQYF.

This clonotype has at least ten counts. The gene calls are TRBV6-2 or TRBV6-3 and TRBJ2-5; 7 bases align to TRBD1. V dropped 7 bases and J dropped 2; count of bases not matched to a gene: 10. This CDR3 region has 15 residues. The germline CDR1 and CDR2 sequences are MNHEY and SVGEGT. Here the CDR3 reads CASNLPPGQQETQYF. CDR3 in DNA: TGTGCCAGCAACCTCCCACCGGGACAGCAAGAGACCCAGTACTTC.

The chain recombines TRBV12-3 or TRBV12-4 with TRBJ2-5, with D unclear. The CDR3 loop spans 14 amino acids. Trimming cost V 6 bases and J 4 bases, with 15 bases left between them. As DNA, the CDR3 is TGTGCCAGCAGCGCCCAAGAGAAGGCAGAGACCCAGTACTTC. Its translation: CASSAQEKAETQYF.

This clonotype was counted at least ten times. The chain is built from TRBV3-1 and TRBJ2-2; perhaps D is TRBD1 or TRBD2 (5 bases each). This CDR3 is 15 amino acids long. Germline V CDR1 and CDR2: LGHDT, YNNKEL (reference sequence). Trimming stripped 1 base from V and 5 bases from J, with 11 bases between. CDR3 loop: CASSQGVGTTGELFF. Written as DNA, the CDR3 is TGTGCCAGCAGCCAAGGGGTAGGGACGACCGGGGAGCTGTTTTTT.

This chain joins TRBV25-1 and TRBJ2-4; no clear D. Trimming removed 5 bases from V and 4 bases from J, with 3 bases in between. This CDR3 is built from 11 residues. CDR1 is MGHDK and CDR2 is SYGVNS in the germline V gene. CDR3 in DNA: TGTGCCAGCAGTAATAAAAACATTCAGTACTTC. Its protein product is CASSNKNIQYF.

This sequence joins TRBV6-5 and TRBJ2-5; tentatively, D is TRBD1 (6 bases). This CDR3 is 16 amino acids long. The V and J ends lost 2 bases and 5 bases respectively, with 18 bases between them. The germline CDR1 and CDR2 sequences are MNHEY and SVGAGI. CDR3 sequence (DNA): TGTGCCAGCAGTTACAGGGACACGGATGGTGTTGAGACCCAGTACTTC. Amino acids: CASSYRDTDGVETQYF.

The sample holds many counts of this clonotype. The chain recombines TRBV11-2 with TRBJ2-7; D remains ambiguous. Trimming left V 5 bases short and J 2 bases short, with 10 bases between. The CDR3 loop spans 13 amino acids. Germline CDR1 SGHAT, CDR2 FQNNGV. This CDR3 is CASSPASTYEQYF. CDR3 DNA sequence: TGTGCCAGCAGCCCTGCAAGTACCTACGAGCAGTACTTC.

The V gene is TRBV10-2, the J gene TRBJ2-7, with D unresolved. This CDR3 is 16 amino acids long. The V and J ends lost 2 bases and 3 bases respectively, with 17 bases between them. CDR1 and CDR2 (germline): WSHSY, SAAADI. This CDR3 reads CASSEPPGLSDYEQYF. The CDR3 bases are TGCGCCAGCAGTGAGCCCCCCGGGTTGTCAGACTACGAGCAGTACTTC.